This passage covers 8 T cell receptor beta chains from one sample sequenced in a study of blood T cell repertoires in COVID-19. This table comes from immunoSEQ multiplex PCR, and its TCRdb copy is limited to in-frame clones, with some not included. The sample comprises approximately 97,000 clones, approximately 78% of which are singletons, and 9.8% rests with the top ten. The sample consisted of peripheral blood. Every receptor here comes from a man aged 60 to 75 with active or convalescent COVID-19.

The V gene is TRBV6-5, the J gene TRBJ2-7, with 10 bases lining up with TRBD2. J lost 7 bases, V lost 5 bases, and 8 bases had no gene match. CDR3 length equals 14 residues. From germline, CDR1 is MNHEY and CDR2 SVGAGI. Here the CDR3 DNA reads TGTGCCAGCAGTCCAGCGGGAGGGCCTGGTGAGCAGTACTTC. Protein: CASSPAGGPGEQYF.

This rearrangement joins TRBV6-5 to TRBJ1-3, with TRBD1 as a possible D gene (5 bases). Trimming took 8 bases from V and 0 from J, leaving 14 bases between them. The CDR3 runs 15 residues. The germline V gene encodes CDR1 MNHEY and CDR2 SVGAGI. The CDR3 nucleotides are TGTGCCAGCCGTAGGGACTCGTCCTCTGGAAACACCATATATTTT. Its translation is CASRRDSSSGNTIYF.

The chain employs TRBV29-1 and TRBJ2-3; possibly TRBD1 for D (5 bases). Trimming removed 7 bases at V and 5 bases at J, with 10 bases between. Germline V lookup: CDR1 SQVTM, CDR2 ANQGSEA. The CDR3 totals 11 residues. The DNA for the CDR3 is TGCAGCGCGGCCAGGGAAGATACGCAGTATTTT. Translation: CSAAREDTQYF.

The rearrangement links TRBV10-3 to TRBJ1-5; TRBD1 matches at 8 bases. Germline CDR1 ENHRY, CDR2 SYGVKD. The CDR3 loop spans 11 amino acids. CDR3 sequence reads: CSGTGDQPQHF. In DNA form, the CDR3 reads TGTTCCGGGACAGGCGATCAGCCCCAGCATTTT.

CDR3 residues: CASSSDRNTEAFF. CDR3 nucleotides: TGCGCCAGCAGTAGTGACAGGAACACTGAAGCTTTCTTT. The chain couples TRBV10-1 to TRBJ1-1, with a weak D call TRBD1 (5 bases). Germline assignment: CDR1 WNHNN and CDR2 SYGVQD (reference sequence). This CDR3 has 13 amino acids. The germline V and J ends were trimmed by 5 bases and 1 base, with 8 bases remaining between them.

The gene calls are TRBV28 and TRBJ2-1; TRBD2 aligns across 9 bases. Germline assignment: CDR1 MDHEN and CDR2 SYDVKM. Trimming removed 5 bases from V and 3 bases from J; junction bases left unmatched: 5. This CDR3 region has 15 residues. CDR3 sequence: CASSPSGISYNEQFF. The CDR3 region has the DNA TGTGCCAGCAGTCCTAGCGGGATCAGCTACAATGAGCAGTTCTTC.

The V and J genes are TRBV4-2 and TRBJ2-2, with 14 bases lining up with TRBD2. The CDR3 has 16 amino acids. With V trimmed by 1 base and J by 7 bases, 2 bases remained unmatched. Germline V gives CDR1 LGHNA, CDR2 YNFKEQ. In nucleotides, the CDR3 is TGTGCCAGCAGCCAAGGACTAGCGGGAGGGCACGGGGAGCTGTTTTTT. It codes for CASSQGLAGGHGELFF.

In regard to this clone: Other DNA sequences of this sample code for an identical CDR3. The chain has TRBV28 and TRBJ1-5, with 7 bases matching TRBD1. The CDR3 runs 14 residues. Trimming cost V 2 bases and J 6 bases; bases outside gene matches: 4. Germline-derived CDR1 and CDR2 are MDHEN and SYDVKM. CDR3 in DNA: TGTGCCAGCAGTTTAACAGGGGCCACTCAGCCCCAGCATTTT. Translated, it gives CASSLTGATQPQHF.